A selection of T cell receptor beta chains follows, all from one sample in a study of cytomegalovirus exposure and HLA in healthy donors. The method was immunoSEQ multiplex PCR; TCRdb's version includes in-frame clones alone and lacks a portion of them. This sample has around 90,000 clones, with approximately 83% found just once. Sequencing was carried out using PBMCs. These receptors were collected from a man aged 50 or older in good health and CMV-seronegative. The CDR3 runs from the conserved cysteine through the conserved F or W. The D gene is left open where the match is weak. Clone size is given for some rows only: seen once, a few or many times, or a class if the clone is expanded.

14	NA	TRBV4-2	TRBJ1-1	TRBD1	TGTGCCAGCAGCCAAGGGACAGGGGCAGTGGCGGCTTTCTTT	CASSQGTGAVAAFF
17	NA	TRBV5-1	TRBJ1-1	NA	TGCGCCAGCAGCCCCGGTGGGGGGGCTATAATGAACACTGAAGCTTTCTTT	CASSPGGGAIMNTEAFF
17	NA	TRBV9	TRBJ2-3	NA	TGTGCCAGCAGCGTAGGAATGGGACTCACCCACACAGATACGCAGTATTTT	CASSVGMGLTHTDTQYF
14	NA	TRBV2	TRBJ1-4	NA	TGTGCCAGCCTAGGGGGGGCGGCGGCTGAAAAACTGTTTTTT	CASLGGAAAEKLFF
13	NA	TRBV19	TRBJ1-1	TRBD1	TGTGCCAGTAGTCCCCAGGGGGCAGCTGAAGCTTTCTTT	CASSPQGAAEAFF
12	NA	TRBV7-9	TRBJ1-2	NA	TGTGCCAGCAGCCAGGACAGCTATGGCTACACCTTC	CASSQDSYGYTF
18	NA	TRBV5-4	TRBJ2-6	TRBD1	TGTGCCAGCAGCTCGGCGGGACAGGGGGCTACTGGGGCCAACGTCCTGACTTTC	CASSSAGQGATGANVLTF
15	NA	TRBV6-6	TRBJ1-4	NA	TGTGCCAGCAGTTCCGGGACATTCGATAATGAAAAACTGTTTTTT	CASSSGTFDNEKLFF
15	NA	TRBV5-1	TRBJ2-5	NA	TGCGCCAGCAGCTTGCACTCGGCAGGGGAAGAGACCCAGTACTTC	CASSLHSAGEETQYF
14	few	TRBV9	TRBJ1-1	NA	TGTGCCAGCAGCGTAGCGGGTCTGAACACTGAAGCTTTCTTT	CASSVAGLNTEAFF
14	NA	TRBV10-3	TRBJ1-5	NA	TGTGCCATCAGTGCCGGTCGGAGCAATCAGCCCCAGCATTTT	CAISAGRSNQPQHF
14	NA	TRBV7-9	TRBJ2-7	TRBD1	TGTGCCAGCAGCACGGGACAGGGGTTCTACGAGCAGTACTTC	CASSTGQGFYEQYF
13	few	TRBV27	TRBJ1-5	NA	TGTGCCAGCAGTCCGACAGGTAATCAGCCCCAGCATTTT	CASSPTGNQPQHF
15	once	TRBV5-5	TRBJ2-5	NA	TGTGCCAGCAGCCCGGCCCCAACAAGGGGGGAGACCCAGTACTTC	CASSPAPTRGETQYF
14	NA	TRBV5-1	TRBJ1-4	TRBD1	TGCGCCAGCAGCTCAGGGACAGGGGATGAAAAACTGTTTTTT	CASSSGTGDEKLFF
14	NA	TRBV28	TRBJ2-7	NA	TGTGCCAGCAGATTAGAGGACTCCTCCTACGAGCAGTACTTC	CASRLEDSSYEQYF
16	NA	TRBV28	TRBJ1-1	NA	TGTGCCAGCAGTTCACCACCGACAGGCGAGAACACTGAAGCTTTCTTT	CASSSPPTGENTEAFF
14	NA	TRBV5-1	TRBJ1-2	NA	TGCGCCAGCAGCTTTTGGGGGCGCGAGAGCGGCTACACCTTC	CASSFWGRESGYTF
17	NA	TRBV11-2	TRBJ2-7	TRBD2	TGTGCCAGCAGTTTAGAGACTAGCGGGAGCCCCTCTGTGGAGCAGTACTTC	CASSLETSGSPSVEQYF
15	NA	TRBV5-1	TRBJ2-2	NA	TGCGCCAGCAGCTCCACGACAGGGAACACCGGGGAGCTGTTTTTT	CASSSTTGNTGELFF
14	NA	TRBV5-8	TRBJ1-1	NA	TGTGCCAGCAGCTTGGAAAGGGGCAACACTGAAGCTTTCTTT	CASSLERGNTEAFF
15	NA	TRBV27	TRBJ1-5	NA	TGTGCCAGCCCAAACCTTTCGCGGGGAAATCAGCCCCAGCATTTT	CASPNLSRGNQPQHF
14	NA	TRBV11-2	TRBJ2-5	NA	TGTGCCAGCAGCTTAGGGGCAGGGCAAGAGACCCAGTACTTC	CASSLGAGQETQYF
16	NA	TRBV10-3	TRBJ2-7	NA	TGTGCCATCAGTGGACGCACAGCCCTGAGCTCCTACGAGCAGTACTTC	CAISGRTALSSYEQYF
14	NA	TRBV5-4	TRBJ1-1	TRBD1	TGTGCCAGCAGCATCCTTAGTGGACAGGGGGAAGCTTTCTTT	CASSILSGQGEAFF
14	NA	TRBV6-1	TRBJ1-2	NA	TGTGCCAGCAGTGACTTCCGGGGGGGTAATGGCTACACCTTC	CASSDFRGGNGYTF
15	NA	TRBV5-1	TRBJ2-3	TRBD2	TGCGCCACCAAACCCAGCGGGAGGTCCACAGATACGCAGTATTTT	CATKPSGRSTDTQYF
11	NA	TRBV27	TRBJ2-1	NA	TGTGCCAGCAGTTTATTAAATGAGCAGTTCTTC	CASSLLNEQFF
17	once	TRBV29-1	TRBJ2-3	TRBD1	TGCAGCGTTGCTCGAAACAGGGGCACGGGAAGCACAGATACGCAGTATTTT	CSVARNRGTGSTDTQYF
13	once	TRBV27	TRBJ2-7	NA	TGTGCCAGCAGTTTTCAGGACAGATACGAGCAGTACTTC	CASSFQDRYEQYF
15	NA	TRBV5-5	TRBJ1-4	NA	TGTGCCAGCAGCCCCCCCGGGGGGACTAATGAAAAACTGTTTTTT	CASSPPGGTNEKLFF
15	NA	TRBV5-1	TRBJ2-5	TRBD2	TGCGCCAGCAGCCTTATGGGCGGGAGCACAGAGACCCAGTACTTC	CASSLMGGSTETQYF
16	NA	TRBV6-1	TRBJ2-1	NA	TGTGCCAGCAGTGCCTCAGGGGTTTTCGGTTACAATGAGCAGTTCTTC	CASSASGVFGYNEQFF
14	NA	TRBV7-9	TRBJ2-2	TRBD2	TGTGCCAGCAGCTTCGGGAGGGAGGCCGGGGAGCTGTTTTTT	CASSFGREAGELFF
15	NA	TRBV25-1	TRBJ2-1	TRBD1	TGTGCCAGCAGTGTTCGACAGGGCTCCTACAATGAGCAGTTCTTC	CASSVRQGSYNEQFF
16	once	TRBV7-2	TRBJ2-7	TRBD1	TGTGCCAGCAGCTTAATAGGCGGGACAGGGGGCTACGAGCAGTACTTC	CASSLIGGTGGYEQYF
16	NA	TRBV7-3	TRBJ2-3	NA	TGTGCCAGCAGCTCCACGGCGGGCGGGAGCACAGATACGCAGTATTTT	CASSSTAGGSTDTQYF
15	NA	TRBV4-1	TRBJ2-3	NA	TGCGCCAGCAGCCATACAGGGGGGGCAGGAGATACGCAGTATTTT	CASSHTGGAGDTQYF
16	once	TRBV2	TRBJ2-3	NA	TGTGCCAGCAGTGAAACAACAGCGGTTAGCACAGATACGCAGTATTTT	CASSETTAVSTDTQYF
13	NA	TRBV27	TRBJ2-7	NA	TGTGCCAGCAGTCCCCTATCGGCCTACGAGCAGTACTTC	CASSPLSAYEQYF
14	NA	TRBV28	TRBJ2-7	NA	TGTGCCAGCAGTCCGACAACAGGGACCTACGAGCAGTACTTC	CASSPTTGTYEQYF
16	NA	TRBV9	TRBJ1-6	TRBD1	TGTGCCAGCAGCGTCCAGGGGGCTCGGAGTAATTCACCCCTCCACTTT	CASSVQGARSNSPLHF
16	NA	TRBV27	TRBJ2-2	TRBD2	TGTGCCAGCTGCAATATTAGCGGGAGGAGGACCGGGGAGCTGTTTTTT	CASCNISGRRTGELFF
16	NA	TRBV11-2	TRBJ2-1	TRBD2	TGTGCCAGCAGCCCCTCCGGACTAGCGGGGGGTAATGAGCAGTTCTTC	CASSPSGLAGGNEQFF
14	NA	TRBV4-1	TRBJ1-2	NA	TGCGCCAGCAGCCAGCAACAGGGCACCTATGGCTACACCTTC	CASSQQQGTYGYTF
14	NA	TRBV29-1	TRBJ2-7	TRBD2	TGCAGCGCGCTCGGGACTAGCGAAACCTACGAGCAGTACTTC	CSALGTSETYEQYF
14	NA	TRBV7-2	TRBJ1-1	NA	TGTGCCAGCAGCTTCACAGGGCTTGTCACTGAAGCTTTCTTT	CASSFTGLVTEAFF
15	NA	TRBV7-9	TRBJ2-3	TRBD2	TGTGCCAGCAGCTTGACTAGCGGGAGATCAGATACGCAGTATTTT	CASSLTSGRSDTQYF
13	NA	TRBV4-3	TRBJ2-3	NA	TGCGCCAGCAGCCAAACAGGGATCGATACGCAGTATTTT	CASSQTGIDTQYF
14	NA	TRBV5-4	TRBJ1-1	NA	TGTGCCAGCAGCTTAGGACAGCGGAACACTGAAGCTTTCTTT	CASSLGQRNTEAFF